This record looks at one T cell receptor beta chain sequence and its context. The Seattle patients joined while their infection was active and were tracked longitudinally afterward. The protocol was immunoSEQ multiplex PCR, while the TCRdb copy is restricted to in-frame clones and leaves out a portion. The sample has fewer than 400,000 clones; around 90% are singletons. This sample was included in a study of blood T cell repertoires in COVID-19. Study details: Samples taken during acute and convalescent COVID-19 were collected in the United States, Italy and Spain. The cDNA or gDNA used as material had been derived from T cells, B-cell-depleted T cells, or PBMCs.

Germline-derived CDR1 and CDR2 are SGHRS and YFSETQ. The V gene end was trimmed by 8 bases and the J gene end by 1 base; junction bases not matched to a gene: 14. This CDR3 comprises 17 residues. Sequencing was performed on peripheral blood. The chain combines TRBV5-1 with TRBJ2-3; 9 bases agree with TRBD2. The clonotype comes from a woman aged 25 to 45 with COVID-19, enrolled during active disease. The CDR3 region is CASHRGEREAGTDTQYF. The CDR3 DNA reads TGCGCCAGTCACCGTGGGGAGCGGGAGGCGGGCACAGATACGCAGTATTTT. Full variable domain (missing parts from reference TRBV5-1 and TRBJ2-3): KAGVTQTPRYLIKTRGQQVTLSCSPISGHRSVSWYQQTPGQGLQFLFEYFSETQRNKGNFPGRFSGRQFSNSRSEMNVSTLELGDSALYLCASHRGEREAGTDTQYFGPGTRLTVL.